This T cell receptor (beta chain) was obtained from a study of T cell repertoires in cytomegalovirus infection. Study-wide background: Researchers turned to recently identified HLA-C-restricted CMV epitopes as well as well-studied HLA-B-restricted ones. Both CMV infection and a matching HLA type were indicated by public TCR beta signatures.

This clonotype was seen a single time. Its antigen is undetermined. Points from the study as a whole: The ex vivo response showed dominance by HLA-C-restricted CMV-specific TCR beta clonotypes. Adding up the frequency of public TCR beta families identified people who carried CMV plus the relevant HLA.

TCRdb reanalysed the reads using MiXCR and keeps one entry per CDR3 protein. The repertoire holds a few hundred thousand distinct CDR3 sequences, with 33% as singletons. Germline V gene data show CDR1 as LNHDA and CDR2 as SQIVND (reference sequence). J lost 5 bases, V lost 5 bases, and 6 bases had no gene match. The CDR3 runs 14 residues. The sample was cultured PBMCs, taken from culture after CMV antigen stimulation. This chain uses TRBV19 with TRBJ2-1; TRBD2 matches 7 bases. The TCR was taken from a human donor in good health (CMV status not recorded). Some clones in this sample may be carry-over from other donors' samples. CDR3 coding DNA: TGTGCCAGTAGTGGGCTAGCGGTAGACAATGAGCAGTTCTTC. This codes for CASSGLAVDNEQFF.